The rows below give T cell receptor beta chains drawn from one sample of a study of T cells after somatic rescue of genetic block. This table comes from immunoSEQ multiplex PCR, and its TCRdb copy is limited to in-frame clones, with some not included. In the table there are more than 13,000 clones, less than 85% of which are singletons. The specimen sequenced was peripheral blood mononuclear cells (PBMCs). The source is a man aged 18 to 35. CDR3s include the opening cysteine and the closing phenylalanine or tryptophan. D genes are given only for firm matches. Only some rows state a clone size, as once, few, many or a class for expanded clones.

CDR3nt: TGTGCCAGCTCCCGGGTCCTCGAGGGAAAACTGTTTTTT
CDR3aa: CASSRVLEGKLFF
v_gene: TRBV6-5
j_gene: TRBJ1-4
d_gene: .
abundance: .

CDR3nt: TGTGCCAGCAAGGGCAGAGAGTATAGCAATCAGCCCCAGCATTTT
CDR3aa: CASKGREYSNQPQHF
v_gene: TRBV28
j_gene: TRBJ1-5
d_gene: .
abundance: .

CDR3nt: TGTGCCAGCAGTTACGTGACAGGGGGCCAAGAGACCCAGTACTTC
CDR3aa: CASSYVTGGQETQYF
v_gene: TRBV6-5
j_gene: TRBJ2-5
d_gene: TRBD1
abundance: .

CDR3nt: TGCGCCAGCGCGTCCGACAGCTTACTGGTAGCCGGGGAGCTGTTTTTT
CDR3aa: CASASDSLLVAGELFF
v_gene: TRBV4-1
j_gene: TRBJ2-2
d_gene: .
abundance: few

CDR3nt: TGTGCCAGCAGCTTTTGGGGGTATAGCAATCAGCCCCAGCATTTT
CDR3aa: CASSFWGYSNQPQHF
v_gene: TRBV5-6
j_gene: TRBJ1-5
d_gene: .
abundance: few

CDR3nt: TGTGCCAGCAGCGTACCCAGTAATGGCTACACCTTC
CDR3aa: CASSVPSNGYTF
v_gene: TRBV9
j_gene: TRBJ1-2
d_gene: .
abundance: .

CDR3nt: TGTGCCAGCTCAATCGGTGGGTCCAACACTGAAGCTTTCTTT
CDR3aa: CASSIGGSNTEAFF
v_gene: TRBV18
j_gene: TRBJ1-1
d_gene: .
abundance: .

CDR3nt: TGTGCCACAAGACCCGGGGCCAACGTCCTGACTTTC
CDR3aa: CATRPGANVLTF
v_gene: TRBV6-1
j_gene: TRBJ2-6
d_gene: .
abundance: .

CDR3nt: TGTGCCAGCAGCACCGGAGGTAGCGAGTTCTACAATGAGCAGTTCTTC
CDR3aa: CASSTGGSEFYNEQFF
v_gene: TRBV7-6
j_gene: TRBJ2-1
d_gene: .
abundance: .

CDR3nt: TGTGCCAGCAGCTTAGGCCGGGACAGGGGGCTCGAGCAGTACTTC
CDR3aa: CASSLGRDRGLEQYF
v_gene: TRBV7-6
j_gene: TRBJ2-7
d_gene: TRBD1
abundance: once

CDR3nt: TGTGCCAGCAGCATGGGGGTGGGTAGCTCTGGGGCCAACGTCCTGACTTTC
CDR3aa: CASSMGVGSSGANVLTF
v_gene: TRBV5-4
j_gene: TRBJ2-6
d_gene: .
abundance: .

CDR3nt: TGTGCCAGCAGTTACCGGAGGCCCGGCTACGAGCAGTACTTC
CDR3aa: CASSYRRPGYEQYF
v_gene: TRBV6-5
j_gene: TRBJ2-7
d_gene: .
abundance: .

CDR3nt: TGTGCCAGCAGTTTCACAGGCAGGGTGAGAGGTGAGACCCAGTACTTC
CDR3aa: CASSFTGRVRGETQYF
v_gene: TRBV27
j_gene: TRBJ2-5
d_gene: .
abundance: .

CDR3nt: TGCGCCAGCAGCCATCCTTCCAGGGCACACTACGGCTACACCTTC
CDR3aa: CASSHPSRAHYGYTF
v_gene: TRBV4-1
j_gene: TRBJ1-2
d_gene: .
abundance: few

CDR3nt: TGTGCCAGTAGTATGGGAAGGTTGAACACTGAAGCTTTCTTT
CDR3aa: CASSMGRLNTEAFF
v_gene: TRBV19
j_gene: TRBJ1-1
d_gene: .
abundance: few

CDR3nt: TGTGCCAGCAGTTCAAGGGGACAGTTCTACGAGCAGTACTTC
CDR3aa: CASSSRGQFYEQYF
v_gene: TRBV27
j_gene: TRBJ2-7
d_gene: TRBD1
abundance: .

CDR3nt: TGTGCCAGCAGCGTGGGACAGGGGTCTAGCACAGATACGCAGTATTTT
CDR3aa: CASSVGQGSSTDTQYF
v_gene: TRBV11-3
j_gene: TRBJ2-3
d_gene: TRBD1
abundance: once

CDR3nt: TGTGCCCGTCAGGGGGGTTCCTCCTACAATGAGCAGTTCTTC
CDR3aa: CARQGGSSYNEQFF
v_gene: TRBV30
j_gene: TRBJ2-1
d_gene: .
abundance: once

CDR3nt: TGTGCCAGCAGGTTGACAGGGAACTATGGCTACACCTTC
CDR3aa: CASRLTGNYGYTF
v_gene: TRBV7-4
j_gene: TRBJ1-2
d_gene: TRBD1
abundance: .

CDR3nt: TGTGCCATCAGTGATTTCGGCGTTGAGCTCGAGCAGTACTTC
CDR3aa: CAISDFGVELEQYF
v_gene: TRBV10-3
j_gene: TRBJ2-7
d_gene: .
abundance: once